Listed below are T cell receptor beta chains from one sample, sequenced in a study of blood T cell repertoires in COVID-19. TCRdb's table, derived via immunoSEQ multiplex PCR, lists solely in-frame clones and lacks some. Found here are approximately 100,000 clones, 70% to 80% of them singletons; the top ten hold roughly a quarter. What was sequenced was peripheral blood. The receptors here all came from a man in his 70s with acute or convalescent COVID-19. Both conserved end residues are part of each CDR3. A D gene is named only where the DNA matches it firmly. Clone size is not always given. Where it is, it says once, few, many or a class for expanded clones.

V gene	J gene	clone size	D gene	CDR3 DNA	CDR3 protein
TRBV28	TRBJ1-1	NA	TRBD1	TGTGCCAGCAGACTCCGGACAGGGGAGAACACTGAAGCTTTCTTT	CASRLRTGENTEAFF
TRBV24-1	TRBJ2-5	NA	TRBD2	TGTGCCACCAGTGATTTTCGGACTAGCCCCCAGTACTTC	CATSDFRTSPQYF
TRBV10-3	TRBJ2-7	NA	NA	TGTGCCATCAGTGACTCGGGGGGCGGGCACGAGCAGTACTTC	CAISDSGGGHEQYF
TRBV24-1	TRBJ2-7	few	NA	TGTGCCACCAGTGATTCCCGGGGGAGGACGAGGGAGCAGTACTTC	CATSDSRGRTREQYF
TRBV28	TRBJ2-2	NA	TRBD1	TGTGCCAGCAGTGAAGACAGGGGTCGATTGGCCGGGGAGCTGTTTTTT	CASSEDRGRLAGELFF
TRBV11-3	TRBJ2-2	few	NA	TGTGCCAGCAGCTTAGGCCCCCGACTGAACACCGGGGAGCTGTTTTTT	CASSLGPRLNTGELFF
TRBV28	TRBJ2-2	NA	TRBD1	TGTGCCAGCAGTCCGAGGGACAGGGGTTTCGTCGGGGAGCTGTTTTTT	CASSPRDRGFVGELFF
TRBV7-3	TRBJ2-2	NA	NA	TGTGCCAGCCAACTGGGCGGGGAGGCCACCGGGGAGCTGTTTTTT	CASQLGGEATGELFF
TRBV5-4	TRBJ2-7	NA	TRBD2	TGTGCCAGCAGCGGCGTTTTAGCGGGAGAATTCGACGAGCAGTACTTC	CASSGVLAGEFDEQYF
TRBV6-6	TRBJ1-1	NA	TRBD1	TGTGCCAGCAGTCGACAGGGAATGACTGAAGCTTTCTTT	CASSRQGMTEAFF
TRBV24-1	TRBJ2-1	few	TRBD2	TGTGCCACCGCGAGACTAGCGGTTGACAATGAGCAGTTCTTC	CATARLAVDNEQFF
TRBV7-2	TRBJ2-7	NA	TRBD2	TGTGCCAGCAGCTTAGGGGACACTAGCGGACTATACGAGCAGTACTTC	CASSLGDTSGLYEQYF
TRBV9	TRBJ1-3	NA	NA	TGTGCCAGCAGACAGGGATCCGGAAACACCATATATTTT	CASRQGSGNTIYF
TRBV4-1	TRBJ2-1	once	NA	TGCGCCAGCTCTAAGACAGGAAATGAGCAGTTCTTC	CASSKTGNEQFF
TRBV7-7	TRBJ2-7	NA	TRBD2	TGTGCTAGCAGCCAAGGACTAGGGAGATCCTACGAGCAGTACTTC	CASSQGLGRSYEQYF
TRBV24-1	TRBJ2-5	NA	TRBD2	TGTGCCACCAGTGCGGCGGGAGGAGGACAGACCCAGTACTTC	CATSAAGGGQTQYF
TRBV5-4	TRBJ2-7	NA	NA	TGTGCCAGCAGCTTGGGACAGCAGACCTACGAGCAGTACTTC	CASSLGQQTYEQYF
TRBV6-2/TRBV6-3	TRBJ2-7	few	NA	TGTGCCAGCAGCGCTCGGACTGGTGGCGAGCAGTACTTC	CASSARTGGEQYF
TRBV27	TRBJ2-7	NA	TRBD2	TGTGCCAGCAGTCACGGACTAGCGGGGGGCGGGGAGCAGTACTTC	CASSHGLAGGGEQYF
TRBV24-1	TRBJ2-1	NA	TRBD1	TGTGCCACCAGTACTACCGGGACAGGGAGGCTCAATGAGCAGTTCTTC	CATSTTGTGRLNEQFF
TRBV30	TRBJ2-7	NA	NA	TGTGCCTGGAGTGTCGCACAGGGCTACGAGCAGTACTTC	CAWSVAQGYEQYF
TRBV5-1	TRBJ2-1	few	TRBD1	TGCGCCAGCAGCCACGGGACAGGGTACAATGAGCAGTTCTTC	CASSHGTGYNEQFF
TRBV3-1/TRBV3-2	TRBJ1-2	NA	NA	TGTGCCAGCAGCCCGACGGGGGGATTAGGGGGCTACACCTTC	CASSPTGGLGGYTF
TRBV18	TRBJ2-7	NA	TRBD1	TGTGCCAGCTCACTGGACAGGGATTCCTACGAGCAGTACTTC	CASSLDRDSYEQYF
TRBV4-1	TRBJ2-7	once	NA	TGCGCCAGCAGCCAAAGCGGGGTAGGGGGCGAGCAGTACTTC	CASSQSGVGGEQYF
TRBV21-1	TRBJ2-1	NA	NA	TGTGCCAGCAGCATGTGCCCCGGGACTGATTACAATGAGCAGTTCTTC	CASSMCPGTDYNEQFF
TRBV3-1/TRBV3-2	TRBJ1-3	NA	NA	TGTGCCAGCAGCCAAGACAGGGGCTACCCTGGAAACACCATATATTTT	CASSQDRGYPGNTIYF
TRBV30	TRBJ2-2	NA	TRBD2	TGTGCCTGGAGACCCAGCGGGAGGGCGACCGGGGAGCTGTTTTTT	CAWRPSGRATGELFF
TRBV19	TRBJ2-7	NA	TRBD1	TGTGCCAGTAGAGGATCCGGGGACAGCCCGACCTACGAGCAGTACTTC	CASRGSGDSPTYEQYF
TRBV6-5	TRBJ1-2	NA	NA	TGTGCCAGCAGTTACGTGGACAGTGATGATGGCTACACCTTC	CASSYVDSDDGYTF
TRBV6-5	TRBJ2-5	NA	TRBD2	TGTGCCAGCAGTTCCCAGCGGGCGGGAGTACGGGAGACCCAGTACTTC	CASSSQRAGVRETQYF
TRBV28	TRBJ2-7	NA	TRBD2	TGTGTCATCACTAGCGGGACAAACTACGAGCAGTACTTC	CVITSGTNYEQYF
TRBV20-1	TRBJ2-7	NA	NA	TGCAGTGCTAGTTTCCCCCCTTACGAGCAGTACTTC	CSASFPPYEQYF
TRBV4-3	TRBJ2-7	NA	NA	TGCGCCAGCAGCCAAACCAGGCGACACGAGCAGTACTTC	CASSQTRRHEQYF
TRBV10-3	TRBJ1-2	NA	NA	TGTGCCATCACCCCATTGACCCGCTTCCCGGAGGGCTACACCTTC	CAITPLTRFPEGYTF
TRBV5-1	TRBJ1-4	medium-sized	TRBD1	TGCGCCAGCAGCGACAGGGCGAATGAAAAACTGTTTTTT	CASSDRANEKLFF
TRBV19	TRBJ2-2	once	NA	TGTGCCAGTAGTATTAGCAGGGGCACCGGGGAGCTGTTTTTT	CASSISRGTGELFF
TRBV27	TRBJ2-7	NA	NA	TGTGCCAGCAGGAAGCGGCGAAGGGCATTATCCTACGAGCAGTACTTC	CASRKRRRALSYEQYF
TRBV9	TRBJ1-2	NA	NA	TGTGCCAGCAGCGTAGTGGCAGGTTCGGCTGGCTACACCTTC	CASSVVAGSAGYTF
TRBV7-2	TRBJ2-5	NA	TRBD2	TGTGCCAGCAGCTTCAGGGAGGGAGAGACCCAGTACTTC	CASSFREGETQYF
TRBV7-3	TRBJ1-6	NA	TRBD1	TGTGCCAGCAGCCCCGGTGGCGGGACAGATTATTCACCCCTCCACTTT	CASSPGGGTDYSPLHF
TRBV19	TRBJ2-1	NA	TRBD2	TGTGCCAGTAAAAGGGATAGCGGGAGCTCTGGTGAGCAGTTCTTC	CASKRDSGSSGEQFF
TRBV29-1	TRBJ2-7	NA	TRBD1	TGCAGCGTTGAATCCCGGACAGGGAAATACGAGCAGTACTTC	CSVESRTGKYEQYF
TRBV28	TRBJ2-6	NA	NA	TGTGCCAGCAGTGCCTCAGGGATCCCTGGGGCCAACGTCCTGACTTTC	CASSASGIPGANVLTF
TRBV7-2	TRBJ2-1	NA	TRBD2	TGTGCCAGCAGCCCGGCCGGGACTAGCGCATACAATGAGCAGTTCTTC	CASSPAGTSAYNEQFF
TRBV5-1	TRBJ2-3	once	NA	TGCGCCAGCAGCTTGGCCAGTCACACCTATGAGGCGCAGTATTTT	CASSLASHTYEAQYF
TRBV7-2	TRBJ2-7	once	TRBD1	TGTGCCAGCAGCCCCTCAGGACAGGGTTTCTCCTACGAGCAGTACTTC	CASSPSGQGFSYEQYF
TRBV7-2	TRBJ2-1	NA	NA	TGTGCCAGCAGCTTAAGGCGCACTAGCCCTAGGACCTACAATGAGCAGTTCTTC	CASSLRRTSPRTYNEQFF
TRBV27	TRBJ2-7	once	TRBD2	TGTGCCAGCAGTTCATATAGCGGGGATCCCTACGAGCAGTACTTC	CASSSYSGDPYEQYF
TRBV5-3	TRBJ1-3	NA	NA	TGTGCCAGAAGCTATGACAGTCTCTCTGGAAACACCATATATTTT	CARSYDSLSGNTIYF
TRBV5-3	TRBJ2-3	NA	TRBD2	TGTGCCAGAAGCTTTCCACTAAAACTAGCGGGAGAACCCCTAGAGGACACGCAGTATTTT	CARSFPLKLAGEPLEDTQYF
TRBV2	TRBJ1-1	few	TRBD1	TGTGCCAGCCTCGGGACAGGGGGAATGAACACTGAAGCTTTCTTT	CASLGTGGMNTEAFF
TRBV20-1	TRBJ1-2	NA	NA	TGCAGTGACACCCGGCAGGGTGGCTACACCTTC	CSDTRQGGYTF
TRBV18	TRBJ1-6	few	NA	TGTGCCAGCTCACCACCTGCAGCTAGGAATTCACCCCTCCACTTT	CASSPPAARNSPLHF
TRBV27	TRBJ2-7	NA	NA	TGTGCCAGCAGTTTCGTCAACAGGGACGAGCAGTACTTC	CASSFVNRDEQYF
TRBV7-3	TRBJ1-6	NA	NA	TGTGCCAGCAGCTTAACCGGTCGCAATTCACCCCTCCACTTT	CASSLTGRNSPLHF
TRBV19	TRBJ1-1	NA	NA	TGTGCCAGTAGTAAAACATTGGACAGCCTGATGAACACTGAAGCTTTCTTT	CASSKTLDSLMNTEAFF
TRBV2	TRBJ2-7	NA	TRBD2	TGTGCCAGCAGCGGATTAGCGGGAATCAACGAGCAGTACTTC	CASSGLAGINEQYF
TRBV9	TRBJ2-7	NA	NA	TGTGCCAGCAGCTCCTCCGGGCCCGGGAACGACGAGCAGTACTTC	CASSSSGPGNDEQYF
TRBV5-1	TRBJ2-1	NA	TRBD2	TGCGCCAGCAGCTTGGATGTAGCGGGAGCCAATGAGCAGTTCTTC	CASSLDVAGANEQFF